These T cell receptor beta chains were read from a single sample in a study of blood T cell repertoires in COVID-19. The assay was immunoSEQ multiplex PCR, and TCRdb's table has in-frame clones only and misses some. The sample yields a few hundred thousand clones, around 90% seen once. The sample was peripheral blood. These TCRs come from a woman aged 30 to 39 with COVID-19, enrolled during active disease. CDR3s include the opening cysteine and the closing phenylalanine or tryptophan. The D gene is left open where the match is weak.

D gene,J gene,V gene,CDR3 protein,CDR3 DNA
NA,TRBJ2-1,TRBV19,CASSTTGEGYNEQFF,TGTGCCAGTAGTACTACGGGAGAGGGATACAATGAGCAGTTCTTC
NA,TRBJ1-2,TRBV6-1,CASSEMASYYGYTF,TGTGCCAGCAGTGAAATGGCCAGTTACTATGGCTACACCTTC
NA,TRBJ2-7,TRBV2,CASSLQALSSYEQYF,TGTGCCAGCAGCCTCCAAGCCCTGAGCTCCTACGAGCAGTACTTC
NA,TRBJ1-2,TRBV10-1,CASSRQVNYGYTF,TGCGCCAGCAGTAGACAGGTCAACTATGGCTACACCTTC
TRBD2,TRBJ2-3,TRBV25-1,CASSRHSNGRARDTQYF,TGTGCCAGCAGTAGACACTCTAACGGGAGGGCCAGAGATACGCAGTATTTT
TRBD1,TRBJ2-5,TRBV12-5,CASGTGGAWETQYF,TGTGCTAGTGGAACAGGGGGCGCGTGGGAGACCCAGTACTTC
NA,TRBJ2-7,TRBV28,CASSLSLGPYYEQYF,TGTGCCAGCAGTTTGTCTCTGGGGCCCTACTACGAGCAGTACTTC
TRBD1,TRBJ1-2,TRBV2,CASSPDRGGYGHTF,TGTGCCAGCAGCCCAGACAGGGGAGGCTATGGCCACACCTTC
NA,TRBJ2-5,TRBV6-4,CASSDWIGETQYF,TGTGCCAGCAGTGACTGGATCGGGGAGACCCAGTACTTC
NA,TRBJ1-1,TRBV3-1/TRBV3-2,CASSPTGNTEAFF,TGTGCCAGCAGCCCGACAGGGAACACTGAAGCTTTCTTT
TRBD2,TRBJ2-3,TRBV27,CASSPPASGTDTQYF,TGTGCCAGCAGCCCCCCGGCTAGCGGAACAGATACGCAGTATTTT
TRBD2,TRBJ2-3,TRBV3-1/TRBV3-2,CASSQETSGTDTQYF,TGTGCCAGCAGCCAAGAGACTAGCGGGACAGATACGCAGTATTTT
TRBD1,TRBJ1-5,TRBV9,CASSAGQFNQPQHF,TGTGCCAGCAGCGCGGGACAGTTCAATCAGCCCCAGCATTTT
TRBD2,TRBJ2-3,TRBV7-3,CASSGGTSGSTDTQYF,TGTGCCAGCAGCGGCGGGACTAGCGGGAGCACAGATACGCAGTATTTT
TRBD1,TRBJ2-7,TRBV5-1,CASSRPSSGTGRYEQYF,TGCGCCAGCAGCCGACCGTCCTCCGGGACAGGGAGGTACGAGCAGTACTTC
NA,TRBJ2-7,TRBV19,CASSIDHEGGGYEQYF,TGTGCCAGTAGTATAGATCATGAGGGAGGGGGGTACGAGCAGTACTTC
NA,TRBJ2-2,TRBV19,CASSILGGTGTGELFF,TGTGCCAGTAGTATCCTGGGCGGGACGGGAACCGGGGAGCTGTTTTTT
NA,TRBJ1-4,TRBV18,CASSRDFEKLFF,TGTGCCAGCTCACGAGACTTTGAAAAACTGTTTTTT
TRBD2,TRBJ2-1,TRBV6-5,CASSLGLAKGNEQFF,TGTGCCAGCAGTTTGGGACTAGCGAAGGGCAATGAGCAGTTCTTC
TRBD1,TRBJ2-7,TRBV5-1,CASSWHRTGLSFYEQYF,TGCGCCAGCAGCTGGCACAGGACAGGACTCAGTTTTTACGAGCAGTACTTC
TRBD1,TRBJ1-2,TRBV28,CASSTTGGVYGYTF,TGTGCCAGCAGCACTACAGGGGGCGTCTATGGCTACACCTTC
NA,TRBJ1-1,TRBV6-5,CASSYADSNTEAFF,TGTGCCAGCAGTTACGCGGACAGTAACACTGAAGCTTTCTTT
TRBD1,TRBJ2-6,TRBV10-3,CAISDSRGTPPPYSGANVLTF,TGTGCCATCAGTGATTCCAGGGGGACCCCACCCCCTTACTCTGGGGCCAACGTCCTGACTTTC
NA,TRBJ1-3,TRBV29-1,CSVSRGISIYF,TGCAGCGTCTCAAGGGGGATTTCCATATATTTT